The sequence of this TCR beta chain was determined in a study of CD8 T cells in Susac syndrome. RNA totalling roughly 0.5 to 1 ug underwent reverse transcription with random hexamers. Amplification of TCR beta CDR3 spanned 54 Vbeta and 13 Jbeta via immunoSEQ multiplex PCR. TCRdb reanalysed the immunoSEQ multiplex PCR reads using MiXCR and keeps one entry per CDR3 protein. This sample has approximately 190,000 distinct CDR3 sequences, with 90% to 95% found just once. The CDR3 runs to 13 residues. The V segment lost 6 bases and the J segment 10 bases; nucleotides outside the gene matches: 5. The germline gives CDR1 ENHRY, CDR2 SYGVKD. This clonotype was counted once. The T cells that were sequenced for TCR beta were CD8+ and CD4+ cells from blood. Age- and sex-matched healthy donors served as the control group. The CD8+ and CD4+ T cells were isolated magnetically using a negative isolation approach, whereas the TEMRA cells were enriched by FACS.

The receptor's source is a human donor in good health. The source material was CD4+ T cells from PBMCs. The rearrangement links TRBV10-3 to TRBJ1-6; 8 bases are shared with TRBD1. CDR3 sequence reads: CAIRDRDSSPLHF. CDR3 in DNA: TGTGCCATCAGGGACAGGGATAGCTCACCCCTCCACTTT.